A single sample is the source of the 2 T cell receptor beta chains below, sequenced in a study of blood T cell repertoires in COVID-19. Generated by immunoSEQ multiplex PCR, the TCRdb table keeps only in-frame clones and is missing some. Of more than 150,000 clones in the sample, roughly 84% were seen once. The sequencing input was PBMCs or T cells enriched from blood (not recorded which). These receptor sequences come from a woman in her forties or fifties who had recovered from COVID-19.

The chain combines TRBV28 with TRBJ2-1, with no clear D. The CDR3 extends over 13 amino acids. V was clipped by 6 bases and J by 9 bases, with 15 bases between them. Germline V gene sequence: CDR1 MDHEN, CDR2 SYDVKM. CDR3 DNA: TGTGCCAGCAGCCTAACTGATAGAGCTGAGCAGTTCTTC. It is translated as CASSLTDRAEQFF.

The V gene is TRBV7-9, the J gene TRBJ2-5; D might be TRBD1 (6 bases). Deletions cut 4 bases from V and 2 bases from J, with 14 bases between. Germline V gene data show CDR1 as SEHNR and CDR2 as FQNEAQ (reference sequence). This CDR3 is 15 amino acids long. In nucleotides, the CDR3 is TGTGCCAGCAGCTCGAGGGAGAGGGGGCAAGAGACCCAGTACTTC. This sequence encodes CASSSRERGQETQYF.